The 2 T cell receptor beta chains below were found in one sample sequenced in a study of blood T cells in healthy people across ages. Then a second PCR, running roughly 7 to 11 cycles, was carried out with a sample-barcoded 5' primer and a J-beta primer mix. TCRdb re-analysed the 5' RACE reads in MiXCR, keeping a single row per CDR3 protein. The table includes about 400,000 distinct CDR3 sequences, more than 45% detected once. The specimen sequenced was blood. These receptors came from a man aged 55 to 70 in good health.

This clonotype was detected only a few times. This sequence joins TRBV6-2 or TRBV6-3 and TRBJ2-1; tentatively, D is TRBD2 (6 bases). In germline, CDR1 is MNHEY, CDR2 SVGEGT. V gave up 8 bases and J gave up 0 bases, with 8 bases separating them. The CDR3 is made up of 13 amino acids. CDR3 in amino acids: CASVADSYNEQFF. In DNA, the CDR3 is TGTGCCAGCGTAGCGGACTCCTACAATGAGCAGTTCTTC.

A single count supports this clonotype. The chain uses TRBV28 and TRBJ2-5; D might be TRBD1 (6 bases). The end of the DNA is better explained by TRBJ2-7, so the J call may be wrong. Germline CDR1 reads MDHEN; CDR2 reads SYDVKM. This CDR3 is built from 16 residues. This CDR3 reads CASSPAPPGASYEQYF. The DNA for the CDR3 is TGTGCCAGCAGTCCAGCCCCCCCAGGGGCTAGTTACGAGCAGTACTTC.